The sequence of this TCR beta chain was determined in a study of blood T cell repertoires in COVID-19 (dated by TCRdb to the early 2020s). Notes on the research overall: Samples covering the acute and convalescent phases of COVID-19 were provided by collaborators in the United States, Italy and Spain. The sample metadata nearly always contained a de-identified subject ID, COVID-19 status, age in years and sex. The repertoires were released in a freely available public database intended as a resource for research on the immune response to SARS-CoV-2. The samples were drawn from the first 160 participants of the ongoing ImmuneRACE study and from 1,200 or so subjects provided by 6 global collaborators. The dataset comprised deeply sampled blood TCRbeta repertoires from subjects exposed to, actively infected with, or recovered from COVID-19. Where available, HLA class I and class II types were obtained from metadata supplied by the sample provider rather than from assay-based typing. The prospective study material was composed of cDNA or gDNA derived from T cells, B-cell-depleted T cells, or PBMCs.

Study-level results and caveats: The amount of clinical and demographic metadata varied by source and participant and was provided uncurated.

Counted from cysteine to phenylalanine, this CDR3 has 14 amino acids. Only the CDR3 part of the read is kept: 42 bases, read in frame from the first base. CDR1 and CDR2 are read off the germline V gene as SGHTA and FQGNSA. Unmatched junction bases come to 6, with V trimmed by 3 bases and J by 9 bases. The immunoSEQ Assay, a bias-controlled multiplex PCR, was used to amplify TCRbeta CDR3 regions from genomic DNA. On the study's bioinformatics: The number of nucleated cells in each sample was estimated from the amplification of reference gene primers within the assay. To quantify the absolute abundance of each unique TCRbeta CDR3 rearrangement, sequence reads were collapsed and filtered. Productive Simpson clonality was computed per sample as the square root of Simpson's diversity index over productive rearrangements. Imported from immuneACCESS, the table was reduced by TCRdb to in-frame sequences with V and J called. These copies leave out some clones; in studies compared against another copy, an unresolved V gene accounts for under half, and the cause of the remainder is not known. That table gives V, J and clone size, and the DNA gave D and trimming. The sample table contains more than 95,000 clones; only one count was recorded for about nine tenths of them. The ten largest clones take up about 7.4% of the sample.

A second Seattle source provided samples from volunteer blood donors who had recovered from COVID-19. Whole blood was collected in K2EDTA tubes by collaborating institutions according to the institutions' own protocols. For TCRbeta analysis, collaborators shipped samples in one of three forms: frozen whole blood, isolated PBMCs, or DNA extracted from either of those sample types. On this clone itself: Its antigen remains unidentified. No base quality values were provided; no much bigger clone lies one nucleotide off. This same CDR3 is encoded by further DNA sequences in the sample.

Recombination linked TRBV7-2 to TRBJ2-1; 9 of the junction bases match TRBD1. The clonotype originates from a man aged 65-85 years who had recovered from COVID-19. The source material was peripheral blood. The DNA reads as follows: TGTGCCAGCAGCTTCGGGACAGGGTCAGGTGAGCAGTTCTTC. Its translation is CASSFGTGSGEQFF.